Listed below are T cell receptor beta chains from one sample, sequenced in a study of CD8+CD57+ T cells in acquired aplastic anemia. TCRdb re-called the reads through MiXCR, storing one row per CDR3 protein. The sample yields some 64,000 distinct CDR3 sequences, 45% to 70% seen once. Sequencing was performed on sorted CD4+, CD8+, or CD8+CD57+ T cells (not recorded which) from PBMCs. The receptors come from a human donor in good health, serving as a control. Each CDR3 is given with its conserved first and last residue. A D gene is named only where the DNA matches it firmly. Clone size, where shown, is once, few, many, or a class for clones that have expanded.

D	V	size	J	DNA	CDR3
NA	TRBV19	once	TRBJ2-7	TGTGCCAGTAGGAACACCGGGGTGGAAAACGAGCAGTACTTC	CASRNTGVENEQYF
TRBD2	TRBV12-3/TRBV12-4	many	TRBJ2-1	TGTGCCAGCAGAGGTAGCGGGAGGGCCGCCCGAGAGCAGTTCTTC	CASRGSGRAAREQFF
TRBD1	TRBV15	NA	TRBJ2-7	TGTGCCACCAGCAGAGATCGCCGGGACAGGGCCTACGAGCAGTACTTC	CATSRDRRDRAYEQYF
TRBD2	TRBV2	NA	TRBJ2-7	TGTGCCAGCAGCACTAGCGGGCGATTAGGCGAGCAGTACTTC	CASSTSGRLGEQYF
NA	TRBV20-1	NA	TRBJ2-5	TGCAGTGCTAGAGATCACGGTAAAGAGACCCAGTACTTC	CSARDHGKETQYF
NA	TRBV30	many	TRBJ1-5	TGTGCCTGGAGTGTGGGTGCGACTGATAGCAATCAGCCCCAGCATTTT	CAWSVGATDSNQPQHF
NA	TRBV29-1	NA	TRBJ2-5	TGCAGCGTTGAAACTCCATTACAAGAGACCCAGTACTTC	CSVETPLQETQYF
NA	TRBV19	NA	TRBJ1-1	TGTGCCAGTAGTACCCGCGGTTCGAACACTGAAGCTTTCTTT	CASSTRGSNTEAFF
NA	TRBV7-9	NA	TRBJ1-6	TGTGCCAGCAGCCTTCTCCCAAATTCACCCCTCCACTTT	CASSLLPNSPLHF
TRBD1	TRBV5-4	many	TRBJ2-1	TGTGCCAGCAGCTTGGGGCAGGGGGCGCCATACAATGAGCAGTTCTTC	CASSLGQGAPYNEQFF
NA	TRBV23-1	NA	TRBJ1-2	TGCGCCAGCAGGGTGGGCGGGGGGTTCCAAAACTATGGCTACACCTTC	CASRVGGGFQNYGYTF
NA	TRBV19	many	TRBJ1-2	TGTGCCAGTAGTATCTGGTTCGGCGACGCAAACTCGGTCTACACCTTC	CASSIWFGDANSVYTF
TRBD1	TRBV10-3	NA	TRBJ2-7	TGTGCCATCGGACAGGGTTCCTACGAGCAGTACTTC	CAIGQGSYEQYF
NA	TRBV20-1	NA	TRBJ1-4	TGCAGTGCCCCGGCCCCGTCGGGTGATGAAAAACTGTTTTTT	CSAPAPSGDEKLFF
TRBD1	TRBV5-1	NA	TRBJ1-2	TGCGCCAGCGGCGAACAGGGGGACTATGGCTGCACCTTC	CASGEQGDYGCTF
TRBD1	TRBV12-3/TRBV12-4	many	TRBJ1-5	TGTGCCAGCAGTATCCGGGACAGGGGGGCTGTTCCCAATCAGCCCCAGCATTTT	CASSIRDRGAVPNQPQHF
NA	TRBV25-1	NA	TRBJ2-2	NA	CASKIGTGPYGYTFGSGELFF
NA	TRBV7-8	NA	TRBJ2-5	TGTGCCAGCATCTGGGGGGGCCAGGAGACCCAGTACTTC	CASIWGGQETQYF
NA	TRBV6-1	many	TRBJ1-4	TGTGCCAGCAGCCGGACAGTGAGCAGCGAAAAACTGTTTTTT	CASSRTVSSEKLFF
TRBD1	TRBV7-2	NA	TRBJ1-6	TGTGCCAGCAGCTTCCCGGACAGGGCCGGGTCACCCCTCCACTTT	CASSFPDRAGSPLHF
NA	TRBV5-4	many	TRBJ1-1	TGTGCCAGCAGCTCAGGGCCGACTATGAACACTGAAGCTTTCTTT	CASSSGPTMNTEAFF
NA	TRBV15	NA	TRBJ1-5	TGTGCCACCAGCCCCCCAAGTCGGCAGCCCCAGCATTTT	CATSPPSRQPQHF
TRBD1	TRBV25-1	NA	TRBJ1-3	TGTGCCAGCAGTAGTACAGGGGAGGGGTCTGGAAACACCATATATTTT	CASSSTGEGSGNTIYF
NA	TRBV19	many	TRBJ1-5	TGTGCCAGTAGCCTGACCTGGGGGGGTCAGCCCCAGCATTTT	CASSLTWGGQPQHF
NA	TRBV20-1	NA	TRBJ2-5	TGCAGTGCTAGACAGGGCCAAGAGACCCAGTACTTC	CSARQGQETQYF
NA	TRBV19	many	TRBJ1-6	TGTGCCAGTAGTATGGGACCCTCGGAGAGGGCTAATTCACCCCTCCACTTT	CASSMGPSERANSPLHF
TRBD2	TRBV20-1	NA	TRBJ2-7	TGCAGTGCTAGTTCGGGGGGTTCCTACGAGCAGTACTTC	CSASSGGSYEQYF
NA	TRBV29-1	once	TRBJ2-7	TGCAGCGTCCTTAGCTCCTACGAGCAGTACTTC	CSVLSSYEQYF
TRBD1	TRBV5-1	NA	TRBJ2-2	TGCGCCAGCAGCCCCCAGGGGGTGGACACCGGGGAGCTGTTTTTT	CASSPQGVDTGELFF
NA	TRBV19	NA	TRBJ2-3	TGTGCCAGTAGTAAAGTGGCGGACAATGAGCAGTATTTT	CASSKVADNEQYF
NA	TRBV24-1	NA	TRBJ1-5	TGTGCCACCTGCGGGAAGGGAAGGTTCAATCAGCCCCAGCATTTT	CATCGKGRFNQPQHF
NA	TRBV10-3	NA	TRBJ2-2	TGTGCCATCAGTGCCCGTTCCGCGAACACCGGGGAGCTGTTTTTT	CAISARSANTGELFF
NA	TRBV5-4	few	TRBJ1-2	TGTGCCAGCAGGCCTCTTAGGAGTCAATATGGCTACACCTTC	CASRPLRSQYGYTF
NA	TRBV7-9	NA	TRBJ1-6	TGTGCCAGCAGCTTATCGGGGTCAGCCAGATCACCCCTCCACTTT	CASSLSGSARSPLHF
NA	TRBV20-1	NA	TRBJ1-6	TGCAGTGCCCCGGACCTTTCCTCCTATAATTCACCCCTCCACTTT	CSAPDLSSYNSPLHF
NA	TRBV20-1	many	TRBJ1-5	TGCAGTGCTAGAGTACCCGGGGACCCAAATCAGCCCCAGCATTTT	CSARVPGDPNQPQHF
TRBD1	TRBV24-1	NA	TRBJ2-7	TGTGCCAGCAGTGACAGGGGGCTTTCCTACGAGCAGTACTTC	CASSDRGLSYEQYF
NA	TRBV28	many	TRBJ1-1	TGTGCCAGCAGTTTCCAGGGGCGAACTGAAGCTTTCTTT	CASSFQGRTEAFF
NA	TRBV20-1	NA	TRBJ1-5	TGCAGTGCTAGTTGGGGAGGTGCGGATAGCAATCAGCCCCAGCATTTT	CSASWGGADSNQPQHF
NA	TRBV10-1	NA	TRBJ2-2	TGCGCCAGCAGCGGACTACCTTACACCGGGGAGCTGTTTTTT	CASSGLPYTGELFF
NA	TRBV15	NA	TRBJ1-2	TGTGCCACCAGCAGAGATGCGGGGGACGGCTACACCTTC	CATSRDAGDGYTF
TRBD1	TRBV5-4	many	TRBJ1-2	TGTGCCAGCAGATTGGGGGGACAGGATGGCTACACCTTC	CASRLGGQDGYTF
TRBD1	TRBV2	NA	TRBJ1-1	TGTGCCAGCAGTGAACGAGGGACAGGGAGAGGGGAAGCTTTCTTT	CASSERGTGRGEAFF
NA	TRBV5-1	NA	TRBJ2-7	TGCGCCAGCAGCTTGGTGGGGGACCAAGGAACCGAGCAGTACTTC	CASSLVGDQGTEQYF
NA	TRBV7-8	NA	TRBJ2-2	TGTGCCAGCAGCCAAGTTGGGGGGGAGCTGTTTTTT	CASSQVGGELFF
TRBD2	TRBV5-1	NA	TRBJ2-3	TGCGCCAGCAGCTTGGCAGCGGGGGAAGATACGCAGTATTTT	CASSLAAGEDTQYF
NA	TRBV24-1	NA	TRBJ1-2	TGTGCCACCAGTGAGGGCAGGGGCTATGGCTACACCTTC	CATSEGRGYGYTF
NA	TRBV20-1	many	TRBJ2-5	TGCAGTGCTAGAGAGGGATTAGCGGAAAGGGAGACCCAGTACTTC	CSAREGLAERETQYF
TRBD1	TRBV5-4	many	TRBJ2-7	TGTGCCAGCAGCGAGGGACAGGGGAGGGACGAGCAGTACTTC	CASSEGQGRDEQYF
NA	TRBV15	NA	TRBJ2-2	TGTGCCACCAGCAGAGGTCCCAATAAGCAGTTTTTT	CATSRGPNKQFF
TRBD1	TRBV29-1	NA	TRBJ1-2	TGCAGCAGTGAAGGGGGCTACTATGGCTACACCTTC	CSSEGGYYGYTF
TRBD2	TRBV20-1	NA	TRBJ2-3	TGCAGTGCTCAGCGGGGGGTGTCAGATACGCAGTATTTT	CSAQRGVSDTQYF
NA	TRBV25-1	once	TRBJ2-1	TGTGCCAGCAGTGATTCCAGGTTCGATGAGCAGTTCTTC	CASSDSRFDEQFF
TRBD2	TRBV7-2	NA	TRBJ2-7	TGTGCCAGCAGCTTAACTAGCGGGGACTCCTACGAGCAGTACTTC	CASSLTSGDSYEQYF
NA	TRBV28	many	TRBJ2-2	TGTGCCAGCAGTTTGCGGGGGCGGACCGGGGAGCTGTTTTTT	CASSLRGRTGELFF